Below, 6 T cell receptor beta chains from the same sample are listed, as sequenced in a study of blood T cell repertoires in COVID-19 (dated by TCRdb to the early 2020s). Libraries were constructed by the immunoSEQ multiplex PCR assay. TCRdb holds this immuneACCESS table with in-frame rearrangements only. Some clones are missing; in checked studies, unresolved V genes explain under half, and the rest has no known cause. The sample table holds hundreds of thousands of clones, of which almost 90% were seen once. Approximately 0.98% of the sample belongs to the ten largest clones. The specimen sequenced was peripheral blood. These receptors were taken from a woman aged 35 to 49 with COVID-19, enrolled during active disease.

The chain joins TRBV5-1 to TRBJ2-7, with D perhaps matching TRBD2 (6 bases). The V and J ends lost 4 bases and 4 bases respectively, with 15 bases between them. The germline gives CDR1 SGHRS, CDR2 YFSETQ. There are 14 residues in the CDR3. In DNA form, the CDR3 reads TGCGCCAGCAGCACCTACGGGACTCAATACGAGCAGTACTTC. Protein: CASSTYGTQYEQYF.

DNA for the CDR3: TGTGCCAGTAGTAGGAAGGGAGGACTTATGGAGCAGTTCTTC. Translation: CASSRKGGLMEQFF. The chain carries TRBV19 and TRBJ2-1; maybe TRBD2 (6 bases). The V gene's germline CDR1 is LNHDA and CDR2 SQIVND (reference sequence). CDR3 length: 14 residues. The V end lost 4 bases, the J end lost 10 bases, and 17 bases lay between the germline ends.

This chain uses TRBV9 with TRBJ1-1; TRBD1 matches 11 bases. The V and J ends lost 0 bases and 3 bases, in that order; junction bases with no gene match: 13. CDR1 and CDR2 from the germline V gene are SGDLS and YYNGEE. The CDR3 loop spans 19 amino acids. CDR3 sequence: CASSVDPGGQGVKDTEAFF. In DNA form, the CDR3 reads TGTGCCAGCAGCGTAGACCCTGGGGGACAGGGGGTTAAGGACACTGAAGCTTTCTTT.

V usage is TRBV6-2 or TRBV6-3 and J usage is TRBJ2-1; 8 nucleotides match TRBD2. Germline trimming cut 6 bases from V and 13 bases from J; bases unmatched to any gene: 14. This CDR3 contains 14 residues. From germline, CDR1 is MNHEY and CDR2 SVGEGT. CDR3 region: CASSQAGDLSGQFF. The CDR3 region has the DNA TGTGCCAGCAGCCAAGCGGGAGATTTGTCCGGTCAGTTCTTC.

This chain joins TRBV4-2 and TRBJ1-4; D remains ambiguous. There are 16 residues in the CDR3. Trimming removed 1 base at V and 8 bases at J, with 17 bases between. Germline V gene data show CDR1 as LGHNA and CDR2 as YNFKEQ. The CDR3 reads CASSQVVASGGEKLFF. The CDR3 DNA reads TGTGCCAGCAGCCAAGTGGTCGCCTCCGGAGGGGAAAAACTGTTTTTT.

V and J are TRBV27 and TRBJ1-5, with 8 nucleotides matching TRBD1. CDR3 size: 15 residues. Germline CDR1 MNHEY, CDR2 SMNVEV (reference sequence). The junction had 7 bases not matched to a gene; V was cut back by 5 bases and J by 4 bases. For the CDR3, the DNA is TGTGCCAGCAGTCGGGGGACAGGCCGTAATCAGCCCCAGCATTTT. This translates into CASSRGTGRNQPQHF.